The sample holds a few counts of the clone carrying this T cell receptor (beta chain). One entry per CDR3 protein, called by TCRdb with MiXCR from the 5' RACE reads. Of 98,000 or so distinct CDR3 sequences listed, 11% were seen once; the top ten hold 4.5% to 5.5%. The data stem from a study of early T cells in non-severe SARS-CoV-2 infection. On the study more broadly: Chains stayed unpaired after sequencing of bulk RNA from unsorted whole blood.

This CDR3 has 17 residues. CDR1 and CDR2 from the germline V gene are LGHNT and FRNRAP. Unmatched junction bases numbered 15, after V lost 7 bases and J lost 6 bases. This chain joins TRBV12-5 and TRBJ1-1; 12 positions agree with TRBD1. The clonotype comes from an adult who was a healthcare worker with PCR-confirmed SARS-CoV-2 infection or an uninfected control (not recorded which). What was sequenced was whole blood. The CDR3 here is CASAGDRGLSGTAEAFF. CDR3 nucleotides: TGTGCTAGTGCTGGGGACAGGGGGCTGTCGGGTACCGCTGAAGCTTTCTTT.